This T cell receptor (beta chain) was identified in a study of regulatory T cells in long-lasting Graves disease (dated by TCRdb to the early 2020s). Concerning the study at large: In the newly diagnosed Graves' disease group, patients had been taking antithyroid drugs for less than 3 months. Patients with persistent Graves' disease were compared with patients with newly diagnosed Graves' disease using TCR sequencing and RNA sequencing of peripheral blood. The study was conducted in China and was registered as a clinical trial. TCR sequencing covered roughly 13 persistent and about 20 newly diagnosed Graves' disease patients, 33 samples in total. Study-level results and caveats: A larger number of public clonotypes was shared among persistent patients (over 2,500) than among newly diagnosed patients (around 870). The small sample size was acknowledged by the authors as a limitation that may reduce accuracy. Only peripheral blood was studied, because thyroid tissue, the primary lesion, was inaccessible. Compared with newly diagnosed patients, persistent Graves' disease patients had lower TCR Shannon entropy and fewer highly expanded clones, which suggests clonal expansion. TRBV28, TRBJ1-2 and TRBJ2-5 were preferentially used in persistent disease, while TRBV20-1 and TRBJ2-1 were favored in newly diagnosed disease. Sequencing and analysis were restricted to the TCR beta chain.

The library was generated by multiplex PCR. TCRdb names Illumina HiSeq 4000 as the instrument used. iRepertoire HTBI primers and Arm-PCR amplification of CDR3 regions were used to construct TCR beta libraries. Before sequencing, the PCR products underwent gel purification. Regarding the original processing steps: A total of 60 to 80 TRBV and some 15 TRBJ segments were identified across samples and were used for gene usage analysis of CDR3 amino acid clonotypes. COPE and FqMerger were used to merge filtered high-quality paired reads into contigs. BLAST was used to align contigs to IMGT TRBV, TRBD and TRBJ reference genes, with CDR3 defined following IMGT. Any clonotype with a frequency above 0.1% was classified as a highly expanded clone. Shannon entropy served as the measure of repertoire diversity, while the Gini coefficient captured V-J evenness. A clonotype found in more than one individual was treated as public. TCRdb trimmed public reads at Q25 via fastp, called clones via MiXCR and kept in-frame beta chains. Rows with one shared CDR3 protein collapse into an entry with the most common genes and DNA. These V and J calls derive from TCRdb rather than the authors' analysis. The table for this sample lists approximately 560,000 distinct CDR3 sequences; about 15% of them were counted only once. The biggest ten clones account for around 12% of the sample.

Per the publication, the time point label means: newly diagnosed GD, antithyroid drugs for less than 3 months. RNA was extracted from PBMCs in TRIzol for both TCR sequencing and RNA sequencing. The diagnosis of Graves' disease followed American Thyroid Association guidelines. Patients were recruited from an endocrinology department in Xi'an, China. From each patient, around 9 milliliters of peripheral blood was collected into an EDTA anticoagulant tube. PBMCs were isolated by Ficoll Paque Plus density gradient separation without further T cell sorting. An Agilent 2100 Bioanalyzer and agarose gel were used to check RNA quality, and a NanoDrop 2000 was used to measure RNA concentration. A few counts support this clonotype. There is no known antigen for this receptor. One end of the junction varies from germline; a read error may be responsible. Sequences MDHEN (CDR1) and SYDVKM (CDR2) are obtained from the germline V gene. CDR3 length: 16 amino acids, cysteine to phenylalanine. Just CDR3 DNA is preserved here, 48 bases in frame from base 1.

These records were also assigned to another study, of T cells in Graves' hyperthyroidism and ophthalmopathy. The second investigation adds: Stable Graves' hyperthyroidism was defined as no progression to ophthalmopathy during 18 months of follow-up. Hyperthyroidism patients were aged 18 to 65 years and newly diagnosed, with disease duration of less than 2 months. Patients with uncontrolled infections, other autoimmune diseases, pregnancy or lactation were excluded. Diagnoses were based on clinical symptoms, serum thyroxine and TRAb, thyroid ultrasound and orbital computed tomography. The TCR CDR3 was subjected to a first round of RT-PCR using the HTBI primer set and the Qiagen OneStep RT-PCR kit. Blood samples also contained most of the expanded thyroid clonotypes (frequency above 0.001), which suggests that blood repertoires may reflect thyroid immune responses. A model built on a 13 V-J signature distinguished ophthalmopathy from stable hyperthyroidism, reaching roughly 88% sensitivity and about 81% specificity in cross-validation and 80%/75% in testing. In validation, the model predicted progression to ophthalmopathy with approximately 71% sensitivity and around 72% specificity, a median of about six months before onset. To identify distinguishing TCR V-J signatures, a discovery cohort of 100 or so patients was used, comprising approximately 40 with Graves' ophthalmopathy and some 57 with stable Graves' hyperthyroidism. Whether ophthalmopathy could be predicted prospectively was tested in an independent validation cohort made up of roughly 19 hyperthyroidism patients plus 17 patients who later progressed to ophthalmopathy. The 100 discovery patients were randomly split 7:3 into training and test sets. Thyroid tissue and blood T-cell repertoires from several Graves' hyperthyroidism patients were also compared in the study. After blood sampling, hyperthyroidism patients were treated with methimazole at a starting dose of 30 mg daily, and ophthalmopathy patients were treated with high-dose intravenous methylprednisolone. The libraries were constructed in a second round of multiplex PCR and then size-selected and purified. Libraries were sequenced paired-end with 100 bp reads on an Illumina HiSeq2000. Raw data were processed with SOAPnuke, discarding reads with adapters, uncalled bases, mean Phred below 15, or no exact constant-primer or identifier match. COPE v1.2.5 was used to merge the high-quality paired reads, and each unique nucleotide sequence was defined as a clonotype. Clonotypes were aligned to IMGT TRBV, TRBD and TRBJ reference segments using MiTCR v1.1. The analysis was restricted to V-J combinations with a frequency above 0.0001, which together covered 99.2% of the repertoires. A TCS score was defined as the ratio between F50 (clonal expansion) and ExV (chaos), using BLOSUM62-based TCRdist between CDR3 peptides within each V-J. Welch's t-statistics and random forest reduced 500 to 650 V-J features to under 15, which were used in a naive Bayes classifier (R e1071). Sample size was not statistically predetermined, and investigators were not blinded to group allocation. According to the paper, TCR Vbeta CDR3 sequencing was carried out on approximately 140 peripheral blood samples, which came from under 50 ophthalmopathy, 80 or so hyperthyroidism and some 17 progressor patients.

This TCR came from a man aged 18 to 30 with Graves disease. Donor details come from another sample of the same person, matched by shared clones. The chain was built from TRBV28 and TRBJ2-1; TRBD2 is a possible D gene, resting on 5 matching bases. The sequencing here drew on peripheral blood mononuclear cells (PBMCs), taken at new diagnosis, from a patient treated with antithyroid drugs. At the DNA level, the sequence is TGTGCCAGCGCCGGACCTGGCGGCTCGTCGGGGAATGAGCAGTCCTTC. The encoded protein is CASAGPGGSSGNEQSF.